A single sample is the source of the 13 T cell receptor beta chains below, sequenced in a study of blood T cell repertoires in COVID-19. Here immunoSEQ multiplex PCR was the method, and the copy in TCRdb shows in-frame clones only, minus some. The profile covers around 240,000 clones, with over 80% appearing a single time and 1.2% taken by the ten largest. The specimen was PBMCs or T cells enriched from blood (not recorded which). The source of these receptors is a human donor in a cohort exposed to, infected with or recovered from COVID-19 (not recorded which). The donor label of this sample is uncertain.

This clone was found once. V and J are TRBV9 and TRBJ1-6; D is perhaps TRBD1 (6 bases). Germline CDR1 reads SGDLS; CDR2 reads YYNGEE. V was clipped by 0 bases and J by 7 bases, with 17 bases between them. The CDR3 totals 17 residues. The CDR3 sequence: CASSVDSFWTENSPLHF. As DNA, the CDR3 is TGTGCCAGCAGCGTAGATAGTTTTTGGACAGAAAATTCACCCCTCCACTTT.

This clone is a singleton in its sample. This chain connects TRBV19 to TRBJ2-1; D is unresolved. The germline gives CDR1 LNHDA, CDR2 SQIVND (reference sequence). CDR3 length: 17 amino acids. V was shortened by 4 bases and J by 0 bases, with 16 bases between the two germline ends. The CDR3 reads CASSTPGAQSSYNEQFF. The CDR3 coding sequence is TGTGCCAGTAGTACCCCAGGCGCGCAAAGCTCCTACAATGAGCAGTTCTTC.

The chain joins TRBV7-9 to TRBJ1-6; 10 bases agree with TRBD1. Trimming removed 1 base from V and 7 bases from J; junction bases left unmatched: 4. The CDR3 spans 16 residues. From germline, CDR1 is SEHNR and CDR2 FQNEAQ (reference sequence). The CDR3 region has the DNA TGTGCCAGCAGCTTAGGGACAGGGGGAGACAATTCACCCCTCCACTTT. Translation: CASSLGTGGDNSPLHF.

The chain recombines TRBV27 with TRBJ1-3; maybe TRBD1 (5 bases). The CDR3 loop spans 15 amino acids. CDR1 and CDR2 (germline): MNHEY, SMNVEV (reference sequence). Trimming took off 2 bases at V and 0 bases at J, with 8 bases between the two ends. The CDR3 DNA is TGTGCCAGCAGTTTACGGGGGGGCTCTGGAAACACCATATATTTT. The encoded protein is CASSLRGGSGNTIYF.

This chain joins TRBV29-1 and TRBJ1-5; TRBD1 matches 10 bases. The ends lost 6 bases at V and 6 bases at J; junction bases unmatched: 8. This CDR3 region has 14 residues. Germline CDR1 and CDR2: SQVTM and ANQGSEA. In nucleotides, the CDR3 is TGCAGCGTGGGGGGACAGGGGTTGGGTCAGCCCCAGCATTTT. This gives the protein CSVGGQGLGQPQHF.

This clone was recorded only once. The V call is TRBV29-1, the J call TRBJ1-4; no reliable D call. V shed 5 bases and J shed 3 bases, with 7 bases lying between them. CDR3 length equals 12 residues. Germline CDR1 and CDR2: SQVTM and ANQGSEA. CDR3 nucleotides: TGCAGCGTTAGATCAGCTAATGAAAAACTGTTTTTT. Translated, it gives CSVRSANEKLFF.

The CDR3 region is CSASSVAGGWAGELFF. CDR3 bases: TGCAGTGCTAGTTCAGTCGCAGGGGGTTGGGCCGGGGAGCTGTTTTTT. J is TRBJ2-2 and V is TRBV20-1, with TRBD1 matching 7 bases. The germline gives CDR1 DFQATT, CDR2 SNEGSKA (reference sequence). After removal of 3 bases from V and 6 bases from J, the junction contained 13 bases not matched to a gene. CDR3 length equals 16 residues.

V and J are TRBV6-5 and TRBJ2-3, with D uncertain. CDR1 is MNHEY, CDR2 SVGAGI, per germline. CDR3 length: 14 amino acids. The V and J ends lost 2 bases and 4 bases respectively, with 10 bases between them. The CDR3 is CASSYAVGSDTQYF. DNA for the CDR3: TGTGCCAGCAGTTACGCGGTAGGCTCAGATACGCAGTATTTT.

For the CDR3, the DNA is TGTGCCAGCAGCTTAGCGTTCCGCGGGGGCCTGGGGAGGACCCAGTACTTC. This gives the protein CASSLAFRGGLGRTQYF. The rearrangement joins TRBV11-2 to TRBJ2-5, with a tentative D call TRBD2 (7 bases). The CDR3 extends over 17 amino acids. Trimming cost V 1 base and J 7 bases, with 22 bases left between them. Germline V lookup: CDR1 SGHAT, CDR2 FQNNGV.

The chain joins TRBV7-2 to TRBJ2-2; TRBD1 matches 7 bases. CDR3 length: 16 amino acids. Trimming took 5 bases from V and 8 from J; bases not matched to a gene: 14. Germline values: CDR1 SGHTA, CDR2 FQGNSA. The CDR3 reads CASSVTGTERSGELFF. The CDR3 DNA sequence: TGTGCCAGCAGCGTAACCGGGACAGAAAGGTCAGGGGAGCTGTTTTTT.

The chain carries TRBV2 and TRBJ2-3; 13 nucleotides line up with TRBD2. V lost 2 bases to trimming and J lost 7 bases; unmatched junction nucleotides: 3. Per germline, CDR1 SNHLY and CDR2 FYNNEI. CDR3 length: 15 amino acids. CDR3 loop: CASSERTSGGNTQYF. DNA of the CDR3: TGTGCCAGCAGTGAAAGGACTAGCGGGGGAAATACGCAGTATTTT. The entire variable domain, with the rest obtained from reference TRBV2 and TRBJ2-3, is as follows: EPEVTQTPSHQVTQMGQEVILRCVPISNHLYFYWYRQILGQKVEFLVSFYNNEISEKSEIFDDQFSVERPDGSNFTLKIRSTKLEDSAMYFCASSERTSGGNTQYFGPGTRLTVL.

The gene calls are TRBV6-5 and TRBJ2-2; 10 bases fit TRBD1. Trimming removed 6 bases from V and 3 bases from J; junction bases left unmatched: 4. Germline V gene data show CDR1 as MNHEY and CDR2 as SVGAGI. This CDR3 is 15 amino acids long. CDR3 DNA: TGTGCCAGCAGAGCCGGGACAGGGGACACCGGGGAGCTGTTTTTT. Protein sequence: CASRAGTGDTGELFF.

The chain combines TRBV6-5 with TRBJ1-4; 7 bases match TRBD1. The V segment lost 5 bases and the J segment 4 bases; nucleotides outside the gene matches: 1. The CDR3 contains 13 residues. CDR1 is MNHEY, CDR2 SVGAGI, per germline. The CDR3 loop is CASSRDSNEKLFF. DNA for the CDR3: TGTGCCAGCAGTAGGGACAGTAATGAAAAACTGTTTTTT.